Below are 23 T cell receptor beta chains sequenced from a single sample in a study of T cell responses to AZD1222 COVID-19 vaccine. The table came from immunoSEQ multiplex PCR; TCRdb's copy has only in-frame clones and leaves some out. The sample has some 160,000 clones; approximately 91% are singletons. The specimen comprised peripheral blood, sampled 28 days after the second AZD1222 dose. The receptors stem from an adult who received the AZD1222 COVID-19 vaccine.

V and J are TRBV27 and TRBJ2-7; tentatively, D is TRBD2 (5 bases). Trimming pared 2 bases from V and 4 bases from J, leaving 12 bases between. From germline, CDR1 is MNHEY and CDR2 SMNVEV (reference sequence). This CDR3 is 14 amino acids long. The CDR3 DNA reads TGTGCCAGCAGTTTAGAGGTTGGGAGTTACGAGCAGTACTTC. This sequence encodes CASSLEVGSYEQYF.

V gene TRBV5-6 combines with J gene TRBJ1-5; D unresolved. This CDR3 region has 15 residues. Germline values: CDR1 SGHDT, CDR2 YYEEEE. V was trimmed by 4 bases and J by 5 bases, leaving 16 bases between them. The CDR3 region is CASSQNAGLDQPQHF. CDR3 sequence (DNA): TGTGCCAGCAGCCAGAACGCAGGTTTGGATCAGCCCCAGCATTTT.

This chain links TRBV7-9 with TRBJ1-4; D is ambiguous. V dropped 1 base and J dropped 0 bases, with 6 bases sitting between them. The CDR3 is 15 amino acids. Germline values: CDR1 SEHNR, CDR2 FQNEAQ (reference sequence). CDR3 residues: CASSLGAATNEKLFF. CDR3 nucleotide sequence: TGTGCCAGCAGCTTAGGGGCAGCAACTAATGAAAAACTGTTTTTT.

The rearrangement joins TRBV7-3 to TRBJ2-1; 10 bases map to TRBD1. V gave up 4 bases and J gave up 8 bases; unmatched junction bases: 5. The CDR3 is 14 amino acids. Per germline, CDR1 SGHTA and CDR2 FQGTGA. The CDR3 loop is CASSSGQGFDEQFF. The CDR3 DNA follows: TGTGCCAGCAGCTCGGGACAGGGGTTCGATGAGCAGTTCTTC.

The chain joins TRBV7-2 to TRBJ2-5, with 10 bases fitting TRBD1. The V gene's germline CDR1 is SGHTA and CDR2 FQGNSA. The CDR3 consists of 17 residues. The junction had 13 bases not matched to a gene; V was cut back by 4 bases and J by 5 bases. The CDR3 sequence: CASSSRVGTGESETQYF. In DNA, the CDR3 is TGTGCCAGCAGCTCAAGGGTGGGGACAGGGGAGTCGGAGACCCAGTACTTC.

This clone turned up a few times. The rearrangement uses TRBV10-1 and TRBJ1-1; D may be TRBD1 (6 bases). The CDR3 has 14 residues. Germline loops: CDR1 WNHNN, CDR2 SYGVQD (reference sequence). V was pared by 3 bases and J by 4 bases, with 12 bases between. In DNA, the CDR3 is TGCGCCAGCAGTGACAGGGGTGGTGTCACTGAAGCTTTCTTT. Its protein is CASSDRGGVTEAFF.

The chain couples TRBV4-1 to TRBJ1-6; a weak D match, TRBD1 (6 bases). This CDR3 comprises 16 residues. Germline CDR1 MGHRA, CDR2 YSYEKL. Trimming took 4 bases from V and 2 from J, leaving 12 bases between them. CDR3 nucleotide sequence: TGCGCCAGCAGCCTCGTAGACAGGACCTATAATTCACCCCTCCACTTT. This codes for CASSLVDRTYNSPLHF.

The CDR3 bases are TGCGCCAGCAGCCTGAACCCCGTGGATCAGCCCCAGCATTTT. It is translated as CASSLNPVDQPQHF. V gene TRBV5-1 combines with J gene TRBJ1-5; D is uncertain. The CDR3 has 14 residues. V lost 4 bases, J lost 5 bases, and 13 bases lay in between. In germline, CDR1 is SGHRS, CDR2 YFSETQ.

This chain connects TRBV15 to TRBJ1-3; the D is unclear. CDR3 length: 15 residues. The germline gives CDR1 LNHNV, CDR2 YYDKDF (reference sequence). V gave up 1 base and J gave up 0 bases, with 7 bases separating them. CDR3 residues: CATSRGLNSGNTIYF. Written as DNA, the CDR3 is TGTGCCACCAGCAGAGGGCTCAACTCTGGAAACACCATATATTTT.

The genes are TRBV27 and TRBJ2-3; D remains unclear. CDR1 and CDR2 (germline): MNHEY, SMNVEV (reference sequence). This CDR3 spans 12 amino acids. V gave up 4 bases and J gave up 10 bases, with 12 bases separating them. CDR3: CASSSMGPAQYF. The CDR3 nucleotides are TGTGCCAGCAGTTCTATGGGTCCGGCGCAGTATTTT.

This rearrangement joins TRBV19 to TRBJ1-1, with D hard to call. This CDR3 has 11 residues. V lost 3 bases, J lost 6 bases, and 5 bases lay in between. CDR1 and CDR2 from the germline V gene are LNHDA and SQIVND (reference sequence). For the CDR3, the DNA is TGTGCCAGTAGTATGCTTTCTGAAGCTTTCTTT. As protein: CASSMLSEAFF.

This clone was seen more than once but under ten times. The chain carries TRBV4-1 and TRBJ1-2; TRBD1 matches 8 bases. J gave up 6 bases and V 1 base, and 7 bases lay outside the gene matches. The CDR3 is 15 amino acids. Germline V gives CDR1 MGHRA, CDR2 YSYEKL. In DNA, the CDR3 is TGCGCCAGCAGCCAAGGGAGGACAGGGTTCGATGGCTACACCTTC. Translation: CASSQGRTGFDGYTF.

This clone showed up just once. This chain uses TRBV7-6 with TRBJ2-7; the match to TRBD1 covers 12 bases. The CDR3 spans 14 residues. Germline assignment: CDR1 SGHVS and CDR2 FNYEAQ. V shed 3 bases and J 9 bases; nucleotides not matched to a gene: 6. Here the CDR3 reads CASSFSGQGARQYF. CDR3 sequence (DNA): TGTGCCAGCAGCTTTTCGGGACAGGGGGCTCGGCAGTACTTC. Based on the CDR3 plus reference TRBV7-6 and TRBJ2-7, the full variable domain is GAGVSQSPRYKVTKRGQDVALRCDPISGHVSLYWYRQALGQGPEFLTYFNYEAQQDKSGLPNDRFSAERPEGSISTLTIQRTEQRDSAMYRCASSFSGQGARQYFGPGTRLTVT.

The chain combines TRBV12-3 or TRBV12-4 with TRBJ1-1; D gene uncertain. V gave up 1 base and J gave up 5 bases, with 8 bases separating them. CDR3 length: 13 amino acids. CDR3 DNA: TGTGCCAGCAGTTTAGTGCGGGGTACTGAAGCTTTCTTT. Amino acids: CASSLVRGTEAFF.

The chain couples TRBV18 to TRBJ1-2; the D gene is possibly TRBD1 (5 bases). The CDR3 has 13 residues. The germline gives CDR1 KGHSH, CDR2 LQKENI. Trimming cost V 3 bases and J 2 bases, with 7 bases left between them. The CDR3 DNA is TGTGCCAGCTCACCGGGGGACAACTATGGCTACACCTTC. It specifies CASSPGDNYGYTF.

The V and J genes are TRBV5-1 and TRBJ2-6; 8 bases match TRBD1. The germline CDR1 and CDR2 sequences are SGHRS and YFSETQ. V shed 0 bases, J shed 4 bases, and the junction held 3 bases outside the gene matches. This CDR3 comprises 16 residues. As DNA, the CDR3 is TGCGCCAGCAGCTTGGAGACAGGGGCCGGGGCCAACGTCCTGACTTTC. Translated: CASSLETGAGANVLTF.

The chain employs TRBV5-1 and TRBJ2-7; 11 nucleotides agree with TRBD1. Trimming took 2 bases from V and 4 from J; bases not matched to a gene: 5. Germline assignment: CDR1 SGHRS and CDR2 YFSETQ. There are 15 residues in the CDR3. CDR3 nucleotides: TGCGCCAGCAGCTTCTCAGGACAGGGGGCATACGAGCAGTACTTC. It encodes CASSFSGQGAYEQYF.

The V and J genes are TRBV30 and TRBJ2-2; 8 bases agree with TRBD2. The germline V gene encodes CDR1 GTSNPN and CDR2 SVGIG (reference sequence). V gave up 5 bases and J gave up 0 bases; unmatched junction bases: 2. This CDR3 has 14 amino acids. The CDR3 sequence: CAWAGLANTGELFF. For the CDR3, the DNA is TGTGCCTGGGCGGGACTAGCGAACACCGGGGAGCTGTTTTTT.

The chain carries TRBV5-8 and TRBJ1-5; a possible D gene is TRBD1 (6 bases). The CDR3 extends over 14 amino acids. Trimming left V 6 bases short and J 2 bases short, with 12 bases between. The germline V gene has CDR1 SGHTS and CDR2 YDEGEE. CDR3 nucleotide sequence: TGTGCCAGCACCTCCCGGACAGGCAATCAGCCCCAGCATTTT. It encodes CASTSRTGNQPQHF.

Only a few counts were recorded for this clone. This chain joins TRBV4-1 and TRBJ2-1, with 9 bases matching TRBD2. Germline assignment: CDR1 MGHRA and CDR2 YSYEKL. V was pared by 0 bases and J by 6 bases, with 3 bases of the junction left unmatched. There are 15 residues in the CDR3. The CDR3 sequence is CASSQEAGGSNEQFF. Written as DNA, the CDR3 is TGCGCCAGCAGCCAAGAAGCGGGGGGCTCCAATGAGCAGTTCTTC.

The rearrangement uses TRBV12-3 or TRBV12-4 and TRBJ1-2, with TRBD1 matching 10 bases. V gave up 6 bases and J gave up 7 bases; unmatched junction bases: 5. The CDR3 covers 13 residues. The CDR3 loop is CASRRDRGLGYTF. In DNA form, the CDR3 reads TGTGCCAGCAGACGAGACAGGGGGCTTGGCTACACCTTC.

V is TRBV27 and J is TRBJ2-1, with 15 positions matching TRBD2. Germline V gives CDR1 MNHEY, CDR2 SMNVEV (reference sequence). The CDR3 extends over 19 amino acids. V lost 3 bases to trimming and J lost 1 base; unmatched junction nucleotides: 7. This chain's CDR3 is CASSLGLAGGGPSYNEQFF. The CDR3 DNA reads TGTGCCAGCAGTTTGGGACTAGCGGGAGGTGGGCCTTCCTACAATGAGCAGTTCTTC.

This clone has a single count. The chain has TRBV2 and TRBJ1-4, with a tentative D call TRBD1 (6 bases). CDR1 and CDR2 from the germline V gene are SNHLY and FYNNEI. Trimming cost V 7 bases and J 0 bases, with 18 bases left between them. The CDR3 is 17 amino acids. CDR3 nucleotide sequence: TGTGCCAGCATCCAAAGGGGGGTCCGGTCAACTAATGAAAAACTGTTTTTT. This gives the protein CASIQRGVRSTNEKLFF.